This T cell receptor (beta chain) originates from a study of cytomegalovirus exposure and HLA in healthy donors. Study-wide results and limits: Overall, roughly 160 TCR beta chains were annotated as cytomegalovirus-associated. According to a subsequent analysis, TCR clusters identified in the first cohort showed a tendency to co-occur across the roughly 120 validation repertoires.

Concerning this clone itself: The antigen is unknown.

Generated by immunoSEQ multiplex PCR, the TCRdb table keeps only in-frame clones and is missing some. The data hold fewer than 200,000 clones, with approximately 84% observed a single time. The length of the CDR3 is 15 residues. Germline trimming cut 5 bases from V and 9 bases from J; bases unmatched to any gene: 12. Germline CDR1 reads SEHNR; CDR2 reads FQNEAQ (reference sequence). This TCR came from a woman aged 18-30 years in good health and CMV-seropositive. Sequences were obtained from PBMCs. The chain recombines TRBV7-9 with TRBJ2-1; TRBD2 agrees at 8 bases. The DNA of the CDR3 is TGTGCCAGCAGCCCGGGAGGGGGATCGGTTGGTGAGCAGTTCTTC. Amino acids: CASSPGGGSVGEQFF.